The clone carrying this T cell receptor beta chain was counted only a few times. Its cognate antigen is unknown. The PCR made use of 60 Vbeta and 13 Jbeta primers. Method: immunoSEQ multiplex PCR; TCRdb's copy keeps in-frame clones and lacks some. The table lists about 160,000 clones, around 72% of them singletons. V was cut by 1 base and J by 10 bases, with 12 bases left in between. The CDR3 is made up of 13 amino acids. Germline values: CDR1 LNHDA, CDR2 SQIVND (reference sequence). The entry originates in a study of cytomegalovirus exposure and HLA in healthy donors. Study at large: Ancestry clustering placed 70% to 85% of several hundred genotyped donors in the Caucasian-associated cluster. Study-level results: Associated with HLA alleles at 0.05 false discovery rate in a later analysis were 16,951 TCR beta sequences.

Sequencing was performed on PBMCs. V gene TRBV19 combines with J gene TRBJ2-3, with no clear D. The sequence came from a man between 35 and 55 years old in good health and CMV-seropositive. CDR3 bases: TGTGCCAGTAGTATAGTGGGCGTCTGGGCGCAGTATTTT. This gives the protein CASSIVGVWAQYF.